This T cell receptor (beta chain) originates from a study of Graves' ophthalmopathy and Graves' hyperthyroidism. Using RNA transcripts, the TCR beta CDR3 regions were amplified. Second-round multiplex PCR followed a first-round RT-PCR using HTBI primers. TCRdb reanalysed the multiplex PCR reads using MiXCR and keeps one entry per CDR3 protein. The sample lists nearly 400,000 distinct CDR3 sequences, approximately 16% occurring once. This clonotype was found many times. Lactation, pregnancy, uncontrolled infections and other autoimmune diseases were all grounds for excluding patients. Thyroid ultrasound, orbital computed tomography, TRAb, serum thyroxine and clinical symptoms formed the basis of diagnosis. The CDR3 runs to 14 residues. V shed 7 bases, J shed 7 bases, and the junction held 6 bases outside the gene matches. Per the germline V gene, CDR1 is MNHEY and CDR2 is SMNVEV (reference sequence).

Sequenced material: peripheral blood. The TCR was taken from a woman between 18 and 29 years old with Graves' ophthalmopathy. This chain joins TRBV27 and TRBJ2-7; 14 positions agree with TRBD2. This chain's CDR3 is CASTGLAGGREQYF. CDR3 DNA sequence: TGTGCCAGCACCGGACTAGCGGGGGGACGGGAGCAGTACTTC.